This TCR beta chain came from a study of blood T cell repertoires in COVID-19. Study overall: Italy, Spain and the United States were the sources of the convalescent and acute COVID-19 samples.

Recruited during active infection, patients (from Seattle) were subsequently followed longitudinally. V was clipped by 5 bases and J by 4 bases, with 9 bases between them. Germline CDR1 is LNHNV and CDR2 is YYDKDF (reference sequence). CDR3 length equals 13 residues. The method was immunoSEQ multiplex PCR; TCRdb's version includes in-frame clones alone and lacks a portion of them. The repertoire has roughly 160,000 clones, approximately 81% of them found once; the top ten carry around 5%. This chain links TRBV15 with TRBJ1-3; D not resolved. This sequence was found in a woman aged 50 to 60 with COVID-19, enrolled during active disease. The specimen sequenced was peripheral blood. The CDR3 reads CATSLVSGNTIYF. In nucleotides, the CDR3 is TGTGCCACCAGCTTAGTATCAGGAAACACCATATATTTT.